This T cell receptor beta chain appears in the sequencing data of a study of identical twins' blood T cells. Germline V gene sequence: CDR1 SQVTM, CDR2 ANQGSEA. This CDR3 spans 13 amino acids. J was trimmed by 5 bases and V by 4 bases; bases with no gene match: 7. Only a few counts were recorded for this clonotype. The antigen is not known. TCR cDNA libraries were made from RNA using a previously described, modified protocol. MiXCR, run by TCRdb on the 5' RACE reads, gives a single entry per CDR3 protein. The table has roughly 340,000 distinct CDR3 sequences, roughly 27% seen once. Overall study findings and caveats: Twin similarity might stem from environmental factors, not only genetics.

The source is a woman aged 18-49 years in good health. Sample: PBMCs. The chain employs TRBV29-1 and TRBJ2-5, with TRBD2 identical over 7 bases. The CDR3 loop reads CSVGGGSRETQYF. CDR3 nucleotides: TGCAGCGTTGGTGGCGGGAGTAGGGAGACCCAGTACTTC.